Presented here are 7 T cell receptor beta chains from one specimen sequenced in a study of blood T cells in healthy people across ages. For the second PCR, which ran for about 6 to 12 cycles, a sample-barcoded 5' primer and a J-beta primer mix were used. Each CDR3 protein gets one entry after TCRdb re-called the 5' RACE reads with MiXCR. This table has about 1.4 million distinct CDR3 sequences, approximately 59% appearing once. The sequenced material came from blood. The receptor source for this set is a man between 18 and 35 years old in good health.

The CDR3 DNA reads TGCAGTGCTAGAGGAAGGGGTCTAAATCAGCCCCAGCATTTT. The encoded protein is CSARGRGLNQPQHF. The chain couples TRBV20-1 to TRBJ1-5, with D possibly being TRBD1 (5 bases). V dropped 1 base and J dropped 4 bases, with 11 bases sitting between them. The CDR3 extends over 14 amino acids. Germline CDR1 is DFQATT and CDR2 is SNEGSKA (reference sequence).

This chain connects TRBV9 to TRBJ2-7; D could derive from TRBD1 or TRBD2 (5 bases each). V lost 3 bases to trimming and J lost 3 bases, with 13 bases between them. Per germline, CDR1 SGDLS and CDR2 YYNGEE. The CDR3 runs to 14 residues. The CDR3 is CASSARDGDYEQYF. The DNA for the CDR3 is TGTGCCAGCAGCGCCCGGGACGGTGACTACGAGCAGTACTTC.

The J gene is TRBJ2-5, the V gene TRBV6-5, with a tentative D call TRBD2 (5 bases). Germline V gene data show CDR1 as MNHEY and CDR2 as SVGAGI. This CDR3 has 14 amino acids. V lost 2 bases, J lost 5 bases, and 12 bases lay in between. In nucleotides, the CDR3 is TGTGCCAGCAGTTACAGCAGAAGGAGGGAGACCCAGTACTTC. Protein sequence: CASSYSRRRETQYF.

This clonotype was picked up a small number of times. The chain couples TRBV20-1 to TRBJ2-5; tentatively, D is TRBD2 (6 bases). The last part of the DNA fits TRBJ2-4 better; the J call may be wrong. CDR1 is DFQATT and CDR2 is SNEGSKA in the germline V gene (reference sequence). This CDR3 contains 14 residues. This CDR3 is CSANRDLGRDIQYF. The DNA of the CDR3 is TGCAGTGCTAACCGGGACTTAGGGCGCGACATTCAGTACTTC.

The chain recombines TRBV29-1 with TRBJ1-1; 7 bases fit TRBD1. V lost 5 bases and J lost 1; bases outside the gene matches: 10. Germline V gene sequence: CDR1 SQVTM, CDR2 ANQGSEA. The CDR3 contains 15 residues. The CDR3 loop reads CSVSGGLPSNTEAFF. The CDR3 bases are TGCAGCGTTTCAGGGGGGTTACCCTCGAACACTGAAGCTTTCTTT.

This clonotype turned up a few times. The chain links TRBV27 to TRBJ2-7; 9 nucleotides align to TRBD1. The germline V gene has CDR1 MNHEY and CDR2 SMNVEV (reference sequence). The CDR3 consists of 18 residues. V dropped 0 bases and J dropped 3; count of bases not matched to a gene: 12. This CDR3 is CASSLSGAGTGSIYEQYF. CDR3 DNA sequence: TGTGCCAGCAGTTTATCGGGAGCCGGGACAGGGAGTATCTACGAGCAGTACTTC.

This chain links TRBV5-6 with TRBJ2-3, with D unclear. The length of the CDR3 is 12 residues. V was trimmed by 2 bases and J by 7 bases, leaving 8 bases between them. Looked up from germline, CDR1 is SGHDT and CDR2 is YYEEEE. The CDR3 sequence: CASSLEEHTQYF. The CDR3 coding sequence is TGTGCCAGCAGCTTAGAGGAGCATACGCAGTATTTT.